This is a list of T cell receptor beta chains from one sample in a study of PD-1 blockade in classical Hodgkin lymphoma. Clones were sequenced by immunoSEQ multiplex PCR, and TCRdb holds only the in-frame ones, with some missing. The data contain 40,000 to 50,000 clones, about 88% of them seen just once; the ten biggest clones take up 5.5%. Sequences were derived from peripheral blood mononuclear cells (PBMCs), sampled before the second cycle of nivolumab. All receptors come from a human donor with classical Hodgkin lymphoma. Both conserved end residues are part of each CDR3. D genes are given only for firm matches. Size tells how often a clone was seen (once, few, many) or the class of an expanded clone, and some rows leave it out.

d_call clone_size j_call v_call cdr3_nt cdr3_aa
- few TRBJ2-2 TRBV7-8 TGTGCCAGCAGCGGAGAGGGCGGGTTCACCGGGGAGCTGTTTTTT CASSGEGGFTGELFF
- once TRBJ2-7 TRBV21-1 TGTGCCAGCAGCAAAGGGGACGAGCAGTACTTC CASSKGDEQYF
TRBD1 - TRBJ2-1 TRBV29-1 TGCAGCTCCCGGGACAGAGGCTTCGACAATGAGCAGTTCTTC CSSRDRGFDNEQFF
TRBD1 - TRBJ1-4 TRBV7-9 TGTGCCAGCAGCTGGGACAGGGGAGATGAAAAACTGTTTTTT CASSWDRGDEKLFF
- - TRBJ2-6 TRBV18 TGTGCCAGCTCACCGGGGTCTGGGGCCAACGTCCTGACTTTC CASSPGSGANVLTF
- - TRBJ2-7 TRBV5-1 TGCGCCAGCAGCTTGGAGGGCGTATACTCCTACGAGCAGTACTTC CASSLEGVYSYEQYF
- - TRBJ2-7 TRBV10-3 TGTGCCATCAGTGAGACACAGGTCCCCTACGAGCAGTACTTC CAISETQVPYEQYF
- - TRBJ1-4 TRBV28 TGTGCCAGCAGGGCCCAGGGGAATGAAAAACTGTTTTTT CASRAQGNEKLFF
- - TRBJ1-5 TRBV2 TGTGCCAGCAGGGCCGACAGTAATAGCAATCAGCCCCAGCATTTT CASRADSNSNQPQHF
TRBD2 - TRBJ2-2 TRBV11-2 TGTGCCAGCAGCTTAGGAGCGGGGTGGACCGGGGAGCTGTTTTTT CASSLGAGWTGELFF
TRBD1 - TRBJ1-1 TRBV7-6 TGTGCCAGCAGCTCCGGACAGGGGACTGAAGCTTTCTTT CASSSGQGTEAFF
TRBD2 - TRBJ2-1 TRBV6-6 TGTGCCAGCAGACCTTCTAGCGGGAGGCCCAATGAGCAGTTCTTC CASRPSSGRPNEQFF
TRBD2 few TRBJ2-2 TRBV4-1 TGCGCCAGCAGCCAAGGTGCGGGAGCGAACACCGGGGAGCTGTTTTTT CASSQGAGANTGELFF
- - TRBJ2-2 TRBV6-6 TGTGCCAGCAGAGGGAACAGTCCGAACACCGGGGAGCTGTTTTTT CASRGNSPNTGELFF
TRBD1 once TRBJ2-1 TRBV28 TGTGCCAGCAGTTTAGGGCAGGGGGTGTTCGAGCAGTTCTTC CASSLGQGVFEQFF
- few TRBJ2-7 TRBV19 TGTGCAACCAGGGGAAGCTACGAGCAGTACTTC CATRGSYEQYF
- - TRBJ1-3 TRBV27 TGTGCCAGCGGACCTCTCCAGGGAGGTGGAAACACCATATATTTT CASGPLQGGGNTIYF
TRBD1 - TRBJ2-7 TRBV28 TGTGCCAGCAAGACAGGGCCCCCCTACGAGCAGTACTTC CASKTGPPYEQYF
TRBD1 - TRBJ1-2 TRBV2 TGTGCCAGCAGACTCCAGGGGGCGCTTGGCTACACCTTC CASRLQGALGYTF
TRBD1 - TRBJ1-4 TRBV4-3 TGCGCCAGCAGCCAAGACCCGACAGGGGGCGGTGAAAAACTGTTTTTT CASSQDPTGGGEKLFF
TRBD2 - TRBJ2-5 TRBV4-3 TGCGCCAGCAGCCAAGATCGCGGGGGGCGGGGAGAGACCCAGTACTTC CASSQDRGGRGETQYF
- - TRBJ2-1 TRBV11-3 TGTGCCAGCAGCTTAGCCTCCGGTTGGAATGAGCAGTTCTTC CASSLASGWNEQFF
TRBD1 - TRBJ2-7 TRBV6-6 TGTGCCAGCAGTTCTCCTACCACAGGGGGATCCTACGAGCAGTACTTC CASSSPTTGGSYEQYF
TRBD1 - TRBJ2-3 TRBV2 TGTGCCAGCAGTCCGACAGGGCTTACAGATACGCAGTATTTT CASSPTGLTDTQYF
- few TRBJ1-1 TRBV19 TGTGCCAGTAGTATCCAGGTCAACACTGAAGCTTTCTTT CASSIQVNTEAFF
TRBD1 - TRBJ1-2 TRBV5-1 TGCGCCAGCAGCCCGGGGACAGGGTATGGCTACACCTTC CASSPGTGYGYTF
TRBD1 once TRBJ2-7 TRBV23-1 TGCGCCAGCAGGCTCGCCGACAGGGGGTTCGCCTACGAGCAGTACTTC CASRLADRGFAYEQYF
- - TRBJ1-2 TRBV6-1 TGTGCCAGCAGGGAGACGGACTCTCGTGGCTACACCTTC CASRETDSRGYTF
- - TRBJ2-7 TRBV27 TGTGCCAGCAGTTTATGGCGGAGGACGGACGAGCAGTACTTC CASSLWRRTDEQYF
- few TRBJ2-5 TRBV7-9 TGTGCCAGCAGCGCAAGGGCAGCGCAAGAGACCCAGTACTTC CASSARAAQETQYF
- - TRBJ2-1 TRBV25-1 TGTGCCAGCAGTGTCCTTCAGGGGGGTGAGCAGTTCTTC CASSVLQGGEQFF
- - TRBJ2-1 TRBV19 TGTGCCAGTAGTACGGGGGCGTACTACAATGAGCAGTTCTTC CASSTGAYYNEQFF
- - TRBJ2-7 TRBV5-4 TGTGCCAGCAGCTCCCGCGTGGGGAGCTCCTACGAGCAGTACTTC CASSSRVGSSYEQYF
- - TRBJ2-5 TRBV4-1 TGCGCCAGCAGCCAATTCACGGAGCAAGAGACCCAGTACTTC CASSQFTEQETQYF
- - TRBJ1-2 TRBV28 TGTGCCAGCAGTTTATGGGTACAGGGAGCTAACTATGGCTACACCTTC CASSLWVQGANYGYTF
- few TRBJ1-1 TRBV2 TGTGCCAGCAGTAACGGACGTTATCAAGAAGAAGCTTTCTTT CASSNGRYQEEAFF
- - TRBJ2-2 TRBV5-1 TGCGCCAGCAGCACGACAGATACGAACACCGGGGAGCTGTTTTTT CASSTTDTNTGELFF
- once TRBJ2-7 TRBV28 TGTGCCAGCAGTTTTAGGGAGCACCGGTGGTACTTC CASSFREHRWYF
TRBD2 - TRBJ2-1 TRBV19 TGTGCCAGTAGTCCTAGCGGGAGCTCCTACAATGAGCAGTTCTTC CASSPSGSSYNEQFF
TRBD2 - TRBJ2-7 TRBV6-5 TGTGCCAGCAATCGGGCGGGGGTCTCCTACGAGCAGTACTTC CASNRAGVSYEQYF
- - TRBJ1-6 TRBV27 TGTGCCAGCAGTTTAGTCAGGTTTAATTCACCCCTCCACTTT CASSLVRFNSPLHF
- - TRBJ1-1 TRBV4-1 TGCGCCAGCAGCCAAGAAGAGTGGGGGAGCACTGAAGCTTTCTTT CASSQEEWGSTEAFF
TRBD2 few TRBJ2-7 TRBV7-3 TGTGCCAGCAGCTTAATTTCGGACGGCGGGAGGGCCGGATCGGAGCAGTACTTC CASSLISDGGRAGSEQYF
- - TRBJ1-5 TRBV4-1 TGCGCCAGCAGCCACGCGGACGGCCGCAATCAGCCCCAGCATTTT CASSHADGRNQPQHF
- - TRBJ2-7 TRBV5-6 TGTGCCAGCAGCTCCGTGTCCTACGAGCAGTACTTC CASSSVSYEQYF
- few TRBJ1-5 TRBV6-6 TGTGCCAGCAGTTACTTACGTCAGCCCCAGCATTTT CASSYLRQPQHF
TRBD1 - TRBJ2-3 TRBV27 TGTGCCAGCACCTTCCGGGACAGGGGAGGGACAGATACGCAGTATTTT CASTFRDRGGTDTQYF
- medium-sized TRBJ1-5 TRBV6-1 TGTGCCACCACCGAGTTCAATCAGCCCCAGCATTTT CATTEFNQPQHF
- few TRBJ2-5 TRBV9 TGTGCCAGCAGCACCGGGACTCAACTACAAGAGACCCAGTACTTC CASSTGTQLQETQYF
- - TRBJ2-4 TRBV28 TGTGCCAGCAGTTCTCGTCTGGGAGCCAAAAACATTCAGTACTTC CASSSRLGAKNIQYF
TRBD2 few TRBJ2-7 TRBV28 TGTGCCAGCAGGACGGGACTAGCGGAAAGTATTTACGAGCAGTACTTC CASRTGLAESIYEQYF
- few TRBJ1-4 TRBV19 TGTGCCAGTAGTCCCCGCCGGGTGGCTAATGAAAAACTGTTTTTT CASSPRRVANEKLFF
TRBD1 once TRBJ2-1 TRBV6-1 TGTGCCAGCAGTATTCGGACAGGCGATGAGCAGTTCTTC CASSIRTGDEQFF
TRBD2 - TRBJ2-1 TRBV5-4 TGTGCCAGCAGCTTAGCGGGAGGGCCTCGCGATGAGCAGTTCTTC CASSLAGGPRDEQFF